The clone carrying this T cell receptor beta chain has more than one count but fewer than ten. Its antigen remains unidentified. J was trimmed by 4 bases and V by 6 bases; bases with no gene match: 4. CDR1 is MNHNS, CDR2 SASEGT, per germline. This CDR3 has 14 amino acids. The data are from a study of T cell repertoires in cytomegalovirus infection. Study background: It was recently identified HLA-C-restricted and well-studied HLA-B-restricted CMV epitopes that the study used. Indications came from public TCR beta signatures; they pointed to CMV infection and to a matching HLA type.

Findings and caveats of the study: Totalled public TCR beta family frequency picked out people who carried CMV plus the relevant HLA. HLA-C-restricted, CMV-specific TCR beta clonotypes were dominant ex vivo.

TCRdb processed the reads anew with MiXCR; each CDR3 protein has one entry. The sample includes about half a million distinct CDR3 sequences, roughly a third seen only once; the top ten take about 17%. The sample consisted of cultured PBMCs, taken from culture after CMV antigen stimulation. The V gene is TRBV6-1, the J gene TRBJ2-1, with 9 bases fitting TRBD1. This receptor was identified in a human donor in good health (CMV status not recorded). Some clones in this sample may be carry-over from other donors' samples. The DNA of the CDR3 is TGTGCCAGCAGAACGGGACAGGGTTACAATGAGCAGTTCTTC. It yields the protein CASRTGQGYNEQFF.